This T cell receptor (beta chain) was retrieved from a study of glioma-infiltrating T cells after dendritic cell vaccination. Study-wide background: Samples are from glioblastoma patients in Phase I and II dendritic cell vaccine trials. Study-wide results and caveats: No direct clonality-survival link was found; a diverse polyclonal response may matter.

Time point here: after dendritic cell vaccination, including at tumor progression/relapse. No glioblastoma patient carried an isocitrate dehydrogenase mutation. The primer mix had 60 V beta and 13 J beta primers. Here immunoSEQ multiplex PCR was the method, and the copy in TCRdb shows in-frame clones only, minus some. The sample records 90,000 to 95,000 clones, approximately 78% being singletons. Comments on this clone: Its antigen is unknown.

The V end was cut by 2 bases, the J end by 8 bases, with 9 bases between. The length of the CDR3 is 12 residues. Germline V gene sequence: CDR1 SGHTA, CDR2 FQGNSA. This receptor was obtained from a human donor with glioblastoma. The source was blood, collected after dendritic cell vaccination. The gene calls are TRBV7-2 and TRBJ1-2; D gene ambiguous. CDR3 sequence: CASSLLGRGYTF. The CDR3 coding sequence is TGTGCCAGCAGCTTATTAGGGAGAGGCTACACCTTC.